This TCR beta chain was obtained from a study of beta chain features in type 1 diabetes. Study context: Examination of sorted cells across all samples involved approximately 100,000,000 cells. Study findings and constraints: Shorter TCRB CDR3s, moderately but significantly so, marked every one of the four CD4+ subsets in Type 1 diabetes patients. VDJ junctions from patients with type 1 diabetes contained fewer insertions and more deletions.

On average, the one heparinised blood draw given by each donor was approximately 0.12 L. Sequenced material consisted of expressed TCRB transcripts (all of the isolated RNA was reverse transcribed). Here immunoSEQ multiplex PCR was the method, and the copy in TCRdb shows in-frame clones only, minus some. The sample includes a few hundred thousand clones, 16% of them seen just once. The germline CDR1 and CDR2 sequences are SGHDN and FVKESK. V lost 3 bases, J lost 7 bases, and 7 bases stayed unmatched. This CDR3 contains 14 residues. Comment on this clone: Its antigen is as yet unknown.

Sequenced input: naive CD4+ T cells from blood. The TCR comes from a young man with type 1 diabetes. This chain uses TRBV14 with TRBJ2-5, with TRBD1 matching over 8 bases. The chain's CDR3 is CASSHGQGDGTQYF. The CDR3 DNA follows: TGTGCCAGCAGCCACGGACAGGGTGATGGGACCCAGTACTTC. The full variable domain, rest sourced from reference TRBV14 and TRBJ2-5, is EAGVTQFPSHSVIEKGQTVTLRCDPISGHDNLYWYRRVMGKEIKFLLHFVKESKQDESGMPNNRFLAERTGGTYSTLKVQPAELEDSGVYFCASSHGQGDGTQYFGPGTRLLVL.